This T cell receptor (beta chain) was profiled in a study of cytomegalovirus exposure and HLA in healthy donors. About the study: Within the Caucasian-associated ancestry cluster were around 81% of the roughly 380 genotyped donors.

With respect to this clone: Its antigen is unidentified.

Germline values: CDR1 SGHTA, CDR2 FQGNSA. The V end was cut by 4 bases, the J end by 6 bases, with 13 bases between. The CDR3 is 14 residues long. Study outcomes and limitations: Reported results showed that the classifier diagnosed cytomegalovirus status with high specificity and sensitivity. CMV antigen specificity of a few CMV-associated chains was confirmed in vitro. Sequence variants that were highly shared formed a cluster that was likely a sequencing artifact.

Researchers ran the PCR with 60 Vbeta and 13 Jbeta primers. Data came from immunoSEQ multiplex PCR; TCRdb stores just in-frame clones and leaves some out. The repertoire holds just over 85,000 clones, with roughly 80% as singletons. The chain couples TRBV7-2 to TRBJ2-1, with D uncertain. Sequences were obtained from PBMCs. This receptor was identified in a man in his forties in good health and CMV-seronegative. The CDR3 DNA follows: TGTGCCAGCAGCTCGCCGAGAGTAGCCAATGAGCAGTTCTTC. Translated, it gives CASSSPRVANEQFF.